The subject of this entry is one T cell receptor (beta chain). The sample comes from a study of blood T cell repertoires in COVID-19. The data were produced by immunoSEQ multiplex PCR, yet TCRdb's version contains in-frame clones alone and is incomplete. The table shows hundreds of thousands of clones, with approximately 90% occurring only once. Per the germline V gene, CDR1 is SGDLS and CDR2 is YYNGEE. The CDR3 runs 22 residues. With 0 bases clipped from V and 0 bases from J, the junction kept 12 bases outside the gene matches. The clonotype comes from a woman between 18 and 30 years old who had been exposed to COVID-19. Sequencing input: PBMCs or T cells enriched from blood (not recorded which). The rearrangement uses TRBV9 and TRBJ2-1, with 16 bases identical to TRBD2. CDR3 in amino acids: CASSVAHGPGLAGGSSYNEQFF. DNA for the CDR3: TGTGCCAGCAGCGTAGCACACGGACCGGGACTAGCGGGGGGGAGCTCCTACAATGAGCAGTTCTTC.